These 17 T cell receptor beta chains were all obtained from the same sample, sequenced in a study of T cells after yellow fever vaccination. TCRdb re-called the 5' RACE reads through MiXCR, storing one row per CDR3 protein. The sample lists some 110,000 distinct CDR3 sequences; 6.5% to 9% were seen once. The starting material was CD8+ T cells sorted from PBMCs, obtained 45 days after the yellow fever booster vaccination. The receptors derive from a man aged 30 to 39 who received the YFV17D yellow fever vaccine.

This clonotype was detected many times. CDR3 bases: TGTGCCAGCAGTTCGCAAGATCTAGCGAGACACTACAATGAGCAGTTCTTC. It specifies CASSSQDLARHYNEQFF. The V gene is TRBV27, the J gene TRBJ2-1; TRBD2 is a possible D gene (6 bases). V shed 4 bases and J shed 3 bases, with 19 bases lying between them. The CDR3 contains 17 residues. Germline CDR1 reads MNHEY; CDR2 reads SMNVEV (reference sequence).

In its sample, this clonotype was seen many times. The rearrangement joins TRBV20-1 to TRBJ2-7, with D tentatively TRBD2 (5 bases). The germline gives CDR1 DFQATT, CDR2 SNEGSKA (reference sequence). This CDR3 region has 13 residues. Trimming shortened V by 5 bases and J by 0 bases, and 11 bases separated the two germline ends. CDR3 bases: TGCAGTGCTTCCGGACTGTACTCCTACGAGCAGTACTTC. It encodes CSASGLYSYEQYF.

The table lists this clonotype with many counts. The CDR3 region has the DNA TGTGCCAGCAGCCCAGGACAGGGTGGGGAGCAGTACTTC. Its translation is CASSPGQGGEQYF. The chain carries TRBV7-2 and TRBJ2-7; 8 nucleotides line up with TRBD1. The length of the CDR3 is 13 residues. CDR1 and CDR2 (germline): SGHTA, FQGNSA. V lost 5 bases, J lost 7 bases, and 7 bases stayed unmatched. Full variable domain (remainder filled in from reference TRBV7-2 and TRBJ2-7): GAGVSQSPSNKVTEKGKDVELRCDPISGHTALYWYRQSLGQGLEFLIYFQGNSAPDKSGLPSDRFSAERTGGSVSTLTIQRTQQEDSAVYLCASSPGQGGEQYFGPGTRLTVT.

This clonotype has a count of ten or more. The J gene is TRBJ2-1, the V gene TRBV7-9, with 13 bases matching TRBD2. The J segment lost 9 bases and the V segment lost 4 bases, leaving 6 bases of the junction unmatched. There are 15 residues in the CDR3. Germline V lookup: CDR1 SEHNR, CDR2 FQNEAQ (reference sequence). The CDR3 reads CASSSGLAGVSEQFF. The CDR3 region has the DNA TGTGCCAGCAGCTCCGGACTAGCGGGAGTCTCTGAGCAGTTCTTC.

This clonotype was counted many times. The genes are TRBV7-6 and TRBJ2-1, with D possibly TRBD2 on 5 matching bases. The germline CDR1 and CDR2 sequences are SGHVS and FNYEAQ. The ends were cut back, 0 bases at V and 0 bases at J, with 12 bases in the middle. The CDR3 consists of 17 residues. The CDR3 sequence: CASSLAIASSSYNEQFF. The CDR3 region has the DNA TGTGCCAGCAGCTTAGCCATAGCGTCTAGCTCCTACAATGAGCAGTTCTTC.

The CDR3 loop reads CASSHQGEVNTEAFF. CDR3 nucleotides: TGTGCCAGCAGCCACCAGGGGGAGGTGAACACTGAAGCTTTCTTT. The chain combines TRBV3-1 with TRBJ1-1; 7 positions agree with TRBD1. Per germline, CDR1 LGHDT and CDR2 YNNKEL (reference sequence). V lost 3 bases and J lost 0; bases outside the gene matches: 4. The CDR3 contains 15 residues.

This clonotype was seen many times. The chain combines TRBV20-1 with TRBJ1-3, with a weak D call TRBD1 (6 bases). The CDR3 loop spans 15 amino acids. CDR1 and CDR2 from the germline V gene are DFQATT and SNEGSKA (reference sequence). Trimming cost V 5 bases and J 0 bases, with 14 bases left between them. The CDR3 DNA reads as TGCAGTGCTGCTCCCAGGGACAACTCTGGAAACACCATATATTTT. Amino acids: CSAAPRDNSGNTIYF.

The V and J genes are TRBV28 and TRBJ2-7, with D tentatively TRBD2 (6 bases). The germline V gene encodes CDR1 MDHEN and CDR2 SYDVKM. CDR3 size: 17 residues. V lost 7 bases to trimming and J lost 5 bases, with 27 bases between them. The CDR3 sequence is CASKARFAGRDGNEQYF. CDR3 in DNA: TGTGCCAGCAAAGCACGTTTCGCGGGGCGGGACGGTAACGAGCAGTACTTC. The variable domain in full, completed from reference TRBV28 and TRBJ2-7, reads DVKVTQSSRYLVKRTGEKVFLECVQDMDHENMFWYRQDPGLGLRLIYFSYDVKMKEKGDIPEGYSVSREKKERFSLILESASTNQTSMYLCASKARFAGRDGNEQYFGPGTRLTVT.

This chain joins TRBV25-1 and TRBJ1-1, with 9 bases matching TRBD1. Germline CDR1 is MGHDK and CDR2 is SYGVNS. V lost 3 bases, J lost 5 bases, and 10 bases stayed unmatched. This CDR3 contains 16 residues. This CDR3 is CASSDPNRGPGTEAFF. The CDR3 DNA reads TGTGCCAGCAGTGACCCAAACAGGGGGCCAGGAACTGAAGCTTTCTTT.

Notes on this clonotype: With a much larger clone just one base away, this may be a read error. The rearrangement uses TRBV4-3 and TRBJ1-1; TRBD1 agrees at 8 bases. The trim removed 5 bases at V and 5 bases at J, leaving 10 bases unmatched. The CDR3 covers 15 residues. From germline, CDR1 is LGHNA and CDR2 YSLEER. The chain's CDR3 is CASSAGQGGQTEAFF. The CDR3 DNA sequence: TGCGCCAGCAGCGCCGGACAGGGCGGGCAGACTGAAGCTTTCTTT.

This clonotype was recorded at least ten times. The chain carries TRBV27 and TRBJ2-3; D not certain. Germline-derived CDR1 and CDR2 are MNHEY and SMNVEV (reference sequence). The CDR3 totals 14 residues. Trimming took off 6 bases at V and 4 bases at J, with 14 bases between the two ends. CDR3 sequence: CASSPPWAADTQYF. DNA of the CDR3: TGTGCCAGCAGCCCCCCCTGGGCTGCAGATACGCAGTATTTT.

This clonotype was seen repeatedly, ten times or more. This chain connects TRBV5-6 to TRBJ2-5; no firm D call. This CDR3 spans 14 amino acids. The germline V and J ends were trimmed by 4 bases and 0 bases, with 10 bases remaining between them. Germline CDR1 is SGHDT and CDR2 is YYEEEE. CDR3 loop: CASSATVYQETQYF. CDR3 coding DNA: TGTGCCAGCAGCGCTACAGTGTACCAAGAGACCCAGTACTTC.

This clonotype was seen more than once but under ten times. The CDR3 loop is CAWSVGGNNEQFF. CDR3 nucleotides: TGTGCCTGGAGTGTTGGGGGAAACAATGAGCAGTTCTTC. The chain carries TRBV30 and TRBJ2-1; D is possibly TRBD1 or TRBD2 (5 bases each). The germline V gene encodes CDR1 GTSNPN and CDR2 SVGIG (reference sequence). Trimming stripped 0 bases from V and 5 bases from J, with 8 bases between. The CDR3 contains 13 residues.

This clonotype was seen ten or more times. The DNA for the CDR3 is TGCGCCAGCAGCCTTGGGACCAATCAGCCCCAGCATTTT. This sequence encodes CASSLGTNQPQHF. The rearrangement links TRBV4-1 to TRBJ1-5; a weak D match, TRBD1 (5 bases). This CDR3 has 13 residues. V shed 4 bases and J shed 3 bases, with 7 bases lying between them. Germline lookup yields CDR1 MGHRA and CDR2 YSYEKL.

As concerns this clonotype: Since a much larger clone is just one base distant, this may be a read error. The chain joins TRBV10-3 to TRBJ2-5; 7 positions match TRBD1. The germline gives CDR1 ENHRY, CDR2 SYGVKD. The CDR3 consists of 14 residues. Trimming at V came to 10 bases and at J to 9 bases, leaving 17 bases not matched to a gene. CDR3 nucleotide sequence: TGTGCCACCAATACAGGGGCGGATATTGAGTCCCAGTACTTC. It specifies CATNTGADIESQYF.

This clonotype was observed a single time. This chain joins TRBV6-5 and TRBJ2-1; perhaps TRBD1 as D (6 bases). From germline, CDR1 is MNHEY and CDR2 SVGAGI. The CDR3 covers 16 residues. V shed 0 bases and J shed 0 bases, with 9 bases lying between them. CDR3 DNA sequence: TGTGCCAGCAGTTACTCCGGGACACCCTCCTACAATGAGCAGTTCTTC. Translating gives CASSYSGTPSYNEQFF.

This clonotype came up many times. The J gene is TRBJ2-2, the V gene TRBV6-5, with D unresolved. Per germline, CDR1 MNHEY and CDR2 SVGAGI. CDR3 size: 13 residues. The germline V and J ends were trimmed by 0 bases and 6 bases, with 5 bases remaining between them. CDR3: CASSYSMAGELFF. Written as DNA, the CDR3 is TGTGCCAGCAGTTACTCGATGGCCGGGGAGCTGTTTTTT.